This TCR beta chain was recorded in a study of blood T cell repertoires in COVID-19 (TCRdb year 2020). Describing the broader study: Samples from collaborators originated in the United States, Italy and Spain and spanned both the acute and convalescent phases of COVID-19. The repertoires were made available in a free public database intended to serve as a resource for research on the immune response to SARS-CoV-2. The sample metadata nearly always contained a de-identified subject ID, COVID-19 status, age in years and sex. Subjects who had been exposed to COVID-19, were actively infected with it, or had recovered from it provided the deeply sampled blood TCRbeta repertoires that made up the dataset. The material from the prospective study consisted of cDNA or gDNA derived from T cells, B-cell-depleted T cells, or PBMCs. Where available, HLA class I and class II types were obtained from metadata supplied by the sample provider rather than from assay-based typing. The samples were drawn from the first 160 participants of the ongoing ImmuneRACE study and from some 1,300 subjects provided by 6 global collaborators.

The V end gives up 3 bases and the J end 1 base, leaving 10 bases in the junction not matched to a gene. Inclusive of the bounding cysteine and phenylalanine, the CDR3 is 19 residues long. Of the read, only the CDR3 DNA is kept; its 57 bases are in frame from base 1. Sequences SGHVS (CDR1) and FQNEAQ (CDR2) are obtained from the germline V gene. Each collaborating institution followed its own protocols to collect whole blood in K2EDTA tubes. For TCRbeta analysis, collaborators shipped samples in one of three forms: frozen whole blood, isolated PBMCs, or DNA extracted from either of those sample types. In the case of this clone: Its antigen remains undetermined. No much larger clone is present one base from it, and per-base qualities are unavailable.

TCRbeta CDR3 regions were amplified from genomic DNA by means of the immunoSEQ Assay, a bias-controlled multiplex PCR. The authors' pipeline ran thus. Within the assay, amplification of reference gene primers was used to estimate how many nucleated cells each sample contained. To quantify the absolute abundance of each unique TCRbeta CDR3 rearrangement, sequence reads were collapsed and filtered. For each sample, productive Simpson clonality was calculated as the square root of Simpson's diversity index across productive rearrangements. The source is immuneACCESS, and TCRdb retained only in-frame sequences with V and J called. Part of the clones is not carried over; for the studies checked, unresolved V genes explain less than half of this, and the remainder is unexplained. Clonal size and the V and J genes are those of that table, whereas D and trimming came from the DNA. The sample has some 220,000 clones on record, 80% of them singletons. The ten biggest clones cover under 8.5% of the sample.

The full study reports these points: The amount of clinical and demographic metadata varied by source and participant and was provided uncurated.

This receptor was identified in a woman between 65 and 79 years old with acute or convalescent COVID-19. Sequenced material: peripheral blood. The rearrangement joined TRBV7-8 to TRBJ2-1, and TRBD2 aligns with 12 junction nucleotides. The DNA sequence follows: TGTGCCAGCAGCTTTGGACTAGCGGGAACCTCAAAATCCTACAATGAGCAGTTCTTC. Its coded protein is CASSFGLAGTSKSYNEQFF.